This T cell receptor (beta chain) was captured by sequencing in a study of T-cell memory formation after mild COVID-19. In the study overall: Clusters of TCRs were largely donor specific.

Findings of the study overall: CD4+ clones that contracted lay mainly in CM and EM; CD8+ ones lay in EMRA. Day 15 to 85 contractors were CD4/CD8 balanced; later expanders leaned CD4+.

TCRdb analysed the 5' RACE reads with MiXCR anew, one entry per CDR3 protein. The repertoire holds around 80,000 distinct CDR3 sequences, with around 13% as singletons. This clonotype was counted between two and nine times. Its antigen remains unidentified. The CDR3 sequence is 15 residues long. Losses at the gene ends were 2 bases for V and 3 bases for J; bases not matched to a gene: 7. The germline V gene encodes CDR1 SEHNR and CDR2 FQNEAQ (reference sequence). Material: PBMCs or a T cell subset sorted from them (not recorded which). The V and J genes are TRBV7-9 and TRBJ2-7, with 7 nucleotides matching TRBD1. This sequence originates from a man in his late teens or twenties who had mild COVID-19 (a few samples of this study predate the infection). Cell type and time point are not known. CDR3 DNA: TGTGCCAGCAGCTTATCCGGGACAGTGTACTACGAGCAGTACGTC. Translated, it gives CASSLSGTVYYEQYV.